This T cell receptor (beta chain) was sequenced during a study of response to subunit inactivated influenza vaccine. TCRdb re-called the RT-PCR reads through MiXCR, storing one row per CDR3 protein. The sample yields roughly 570,000 distinct CDR3 sequences, 10% to 15% seen once. Between the trimmed V and J ends, which lost 2 bases and 0 bases, there was a span of 5 bases. Germline assignment: CDR1 GTSNPN and CDR2 SVGIG (reference sequence). The CDR3 consists of 13 residues. This sequence originates from a man aged 45-65 years who received an inactivated influenza vaccine. The chain uses TRBV30 and TRBJ1-3; the D is unclear. Material: PBMCs from blood, obtained more than 35 days after vaccination. CDR3 nucleotides: TGTGCCTGGAGTCCGAACTCTGGAAACACCATATATTTT. Protein product: CAWSPNSGNTIYF.